This TCR beta chain was retrieved from a study of Ad26.COV2.S vaccination and SARS-CoV-2 variants. Study outcomes and limitations: Possibly, TCR breadth and depth analyses underestimated total T cell responses.

Concerning this clone itself: What it binds is unknown.

J lost 10 bases, V lost 5 bases, and 8 bases had no gene match. The CDR3 is 13 residues long. Measured with immunoSEQ multiplex PCR; TCRdb has only the in-frame clones, and not every one. The sample carries about 350,000 clones, approximately 90% recorded once. This sample's treatment: roughly 19 received Ad26.COV2.S at low or high dose, single or two shots; about 5 received placebo; per-sample allocation not given. Material that was analyzed had been drawn on day 63 after the first vaccine or placebo injection. The input for sequencing was peripheral blood, taken in a trial of Ad26.COV2.S vaccine versus placebo. The chain combines TRBV12-3 or TRBV12-4 with TRBJ2-1, with 7 nucleotides matching TRBD2. This TCR was recovered from a person between 18 and 65 years old who received the Ad26.COV2.S COVID-19 vaccine or a placebo. The CDR3 region has the DNA TGTGCCAGCAGTCGCGGGGAGGGTCAAGAGCAGTTCTTC. The encoded protein is CASSRGEGQEQFF.